A single sample gave rise to the 15 T cell receptor beta chains below, sequenced in a study of graft-versus-host responses after intestinal transplantation. TCRdb's table, derived via immunoSEQ multiplex PCR, lists solely in-frame clones and lacks some. Of tens of thousands of clones in the sample, roughly 89% are singletons; the top ten hold just over 5%. The source material was PBMCs, sampled roughly ten weeks after intestinal transplantation. Source of these receptors: a human patient who received an intestinal transplant, so some T cells may come from the graft donor.

This clone has a handful of counts. The rearrangement links TRBV18 to TRBJ1-2, with D uncertain. The germline CDR1 and CDR2 sequences are KGHSH and LQKENI. Trimming stripped 4 bases from V and 1 base from J, with 4 bases between. This CDR3 is built from 12 residues. The DNA for the CDR3 is TGTGCCAGCTCACTCCTTAACTATGGCTACACCTTC. It encodes CASSLLNYGYTF.

The J gene is TRBJ2-3, the V gene TRBV28; D is undetermined. The V end was cut by 2 bases, the J end by 6 bases, with 15 bases between. Germline-derived CDR1 and CDR2 are MDHEN and SYDVKM. This CDR3 is 15 amino acids long. In DNA form, the CDR3 reads TGTGCCAGCAGTTTAGTAGGTAGCTACCTGGATACGCAGTATTTT. Translating gives CASSLVGSYLDTQYF.

The V call is TRBV19, the J call TRBJ2-3; D unresolved. V gave up 4 bases and J gave up 2 bases, with 10 bases separating them. This CDR3 is 14 amino acids long. Germline V gene data show CDR1 as LNHDA and CDR2 as SQIVND (reference sequence). The CDR3 DNA follows: TGTGCCAGTAGTACCGTACTTTACACAGATACGCAGTATTTT. This gives the protein CASSTVLYTDTQYF.

V gene TRBV2 combines with J gene TRBJ1-1, with D possibly matching TRBD1 (5 bases). The V and J ends lost 4 bases and 1 base respectively, with 16 bases between them. The CDR3 consists of 16 residues. Germline V gives CDR1 SNHLY, CDR2 FYNNEI. The CDR3 sequence is CASSAGTAVGNTEAFF. CDR3 DNA: TGTGCCAGCAGTGCCGGGACCGCGGTGGGGAACACTGAAGCTTTCTTT.

This sequence joins TRBV27 and TRBJ2-1, with 7 bases aligning to TRBD2. Trimming at V came to 6 bases and at J to 5 bases, leaving 13 bases not matched to a gene. The CDR3 is 16 amino acids. From germline, CDR1 is MNHEY and CDR2 SMNVEV (reference sequence). The CDR3 loop is CASSDSGANPHNEQFF. CDR3 in DNA: TGTGCCAGCAGCGACAGCGGGGCGAACCCCCACAATGAGCAGTTCTTC.

This chain joins TRBV11-2 and TRBJ2-5; TRBD1 might be the D (7 bases). V lost 1 base, J lost 5 bases, and 8 bases lay in between. The CDR3 has 13 amino acids. Germline CDR1 reads SGHAT; CDR2 reads FQNNGV. The CDR3 loop is CASSLAGGETQYF. DNA for the CDR3: TGTGCCAGCAGCTTAGCAGGGGGGGAGACCCAGTACTTC.

The rearrangement links TRBV10-1 to TRBJ2-2; D is perhaps TRBD1 or TRBD2 (5 bases each). Germline V gene sequence: CDR1 WNHNN, CDR2 SYGVQD (reference sequence). V was pared by 8 bases and J by 3 bases, with 16 bases between. This CDR3 comprises 15 residues. The CDR3 protein is CASSDGTQDTGELFF. The DNA of the CDR3 is TGCGCCAGCTCTGACGGGACGCAAGACACCGGGGAGCTGTTTTTT.

The chain recombines TRBV7-6 with TRBJ1-1; 7 nucleotides agree with TRBD1. V shed 3 bases and J 5 bases; nucleotides not matched to a gene: 3. Germline V CDR1 and CDR2: SGHVS, FNYEAQ. The CDR3 has 13 amino acids. DNA for the CDR3: TGTGCCAGCAGCTTGAGACAGGGAACTGAAGCTTTCTTT. It is translated as CASSLRQGTEAFF.

The chain joins TRBV29-1 to TRBJ1-2; D might be TRBD1 (6 bases). This CDR3 has 11 amino acids. V gave up 6 bases and J gave up 3 bases, with 8 bases separating them. Germline values: CDR1 SQVTM, CDR2 ANQGSEA. CDR3 protein: CSVRTDYGYTF. The CDR3, as DNA: TGCAGCGTCAGGACAGACTATGGCTACACCTTC.

CDR3 loop: CASSNRDRGSQETQYF. As DNA, the CDR3 is TGTGCCAGCAGTAACAGGGACAGGGGGTCGCAAGAGACCCAGTACTTC. The J gene is TRBJ2-5, the V gene TRBV13; 11 bases agree with TRBD1. Germline V lookup: CDR1 PRHDT, CDR2 FYEKMQ (reference sequence). V dropped 6 bases and J dropped 2; count of bases not matched to a gene: 8. The CDR3 extends over 16 amino acids.

The genes are TRBV5-4 and TRBJ1-2; D remains unclear. Between the trimmed V and J ends, which lost 5 bases and 6 bases, there was a span of 32 bases. Looked up from germline, CDR1 is SGHNT and CDR2 is YYREEE (reference sequence). This CDR3 spans 19 amino acids. In DNA form, the CDR3 reads TGTGCCAGCAGATCTCCTATGGACGGAGCCCATGGAGGAGTAAATGGCTACACCTTC. Translating gives CASRSPMDGAHGGVNGYTF.

The rearrangement joins TRBV30 to TRBJ1-2; tentative D call: TRBD1 (5 bases). CDR3 length equals 13 residues. Germline V gene sequence: CDR1 GTSNPN, CDR2 SVGIG (reference sequence). V shed 0 bases and J shed 6 bases, with 11 bases lying between them. DNA for the CDR3: TGTGCCTGGAGTGTCCCAGGGAGGGATGGCTACACCTTC. It is translated as CAWSVPGRDGYTF. The variable domain in full, completed from reference TRBV30 and TRBJ1-2, reads SQTIHQWPATLVQPVGSPLSLECTVEGTSNPNLYWYRQAAGRGLQLLFYSVGIGQISSEVPQNLSASRPQDRQFILSSKKLLLSDSGFYLCAWSVPGRDGYTFGSGTRLTVV.

The chain couples TRBV5-6 to TRBJ2-7; tentative D call: TRBD1 (6 bases). Trimming left V 0 bases short and J 8 bases short, with 15 bases between. Per the germline V gene, CDR1 is SGHDT and CDR2 is YYEEEE. This CDR3 contains 14 residues. CDR3 in amino acids: CASSLGSTGSKQYF. CDR3 coding DNA: TGTGCCAGCAGCTTGGGTTCCACAGGGTCCAAGCAGTACTTC.

The rearrangement links TRBV29-1 to TRBJ2-1, with D possibly matching TRBD2 (7 bases). V was cut by 7 bases and J by 5 bases, with 12 bases left in between. The germline V gene has CDR1 SQVTM and CDR2 ANQGSEA. The CDR3 extends over 12 amino acids. In nucleotides, the CDR3 is TGCAGCGGGGGGGGCCGGGACAATGAGCAGTTCTTC. Translation: CSGGGRDNEQFF.

The gene calls are TRBV14 and TRBJ2-7; TRBD1 agrees at 8 bases. CDR1 SGHDN and CDR2 FVKESK come from the germline V gene. V shed 6 bases and J 1 base; nucleotides not matched to a gene: 14. The CDR3 length is 17 residues. CDR3 nucleotides: TGTGCCAGCAGTCAGGCCGGGACAGGCTATACTTCCTACGAGCAGTACTTC. Its translation: CASSQAGTGYTSYEQYF.